Listed below are T cell receptor beta chains from one sample, sequenced in a study of monozygotic twins with inflammatory bowel disease. TCRdb reworked the 5' RACE reads into one entry per CDR3 protein, no DNA. This table holds roughly 150,000 distinct CDR3 sequences. Input material: blood. The source is a human donor with ulcerative colitis or Crohn's disease, or a healthy co-twin of an affected twin (not recorded which). Each CDR3 is given with its conserved first and last residue.

TRBJ2-3 TRBV15 CATSRDLAGDTDTQYF
TRBJ2-1 TRBV20-1 CSARDQGAGNEQFF
TRBJ2-3 TRBV10-1 CASSTGLAGVSDTQYF
TRBJ2-1 TRBV7-2 CASSLVGGSIYNEQFF
TRBJ2-1 TRBV24-1 CATSDGLAVGVNEQFF
TRBJ1-5 TRBV5-1 CASSSGTGREQPQHF
TRBJ1-6 TRBV18 CASSGGQDVSPLHF
TRBJ1-1 TRBV28 CASGTGAMNTEAFF
TRBJ1-1 TRBV12-3/TRBV12-4 CASRLPTGDTEAFF
TRBJ1-1 TRBV20-1 CSALWGGLTEAFF
TRBJ1-5 TRBV24-1 CATSDSTFGGIDQPQHF
TRBJ1-2 TRBV7-2 CASSRDRAKGTF
TRBJ2-2 TRBV12-3/TRBV12-4 CASTRDRGHSTGELFF
TRBJ2-7 TRBV12-3/TRBV12-4 CASSRGTGTYEQYF
TRBJ2-7 TRBV5-1 CASSLTSGQPYEQYF
TRBJ1-5 TRBV2 CASSEPQVNQPQHF
TRBJ1-5 TRBV5-5 CASSLRGGDQPQHF
TRBJ2-5 TRBV19 CASSIFGPSYQETQYF
TRBJ2-3 TRBV5-4 CASSSAGRRYF
TRBJ2-5 TRBV9 CASSMTSGRAGETQYF
TRBJ2-4 TRBV28 CASSLFTPLQVAKNIQYF
TRBJ1-5 TRBV12-3/TRBV12-4 CASSRTGGNQPQHF
TRBJ1-6 TRBV27 CASSRLNSPLHF
TRBJ1-2 TRBV12-3/TRBV12-4 CASSFGSSRAGYTF
TRBJ2-4 TRBV11-2 CASSSTGPALLAKNIQYF
TRBJ1-4 TRBV20-1 CSARARLGEKLFF
TRBJ2-1 TRBV9 CASSATSGLTYNEQFF
TRBJ2-1 TRBV7-6 CASSSPTSAYNEQFF
TRBJ1-5 TRBV19 CASSMEAGLWQPQHF
TRBJ2-7 TRBV6-2/TRBV6-3 CASSDTGSEQYF
TRBJ2-7 TRBV7-2 CASSTISDGLGEQYF
TRBJ1-1 TRBV4-1 CASSPTVGSMNTEAFF
TRBJ2-1 TRBV5-1 CASSPRDGAYNEQFF
TRBJ2-2 TRBV7-3 CASTPQAQNTGELFF
TRBJ1-4 TRBV30 CAWDEGQINEKLFF
TRBJ2-7 TRBV5-1 CASSLLDRETYEQYF
TRBJ1-2 TRBV5-4 CASSLPRDANYGYTF
TRBJ1-1 TRBV20-1 CSARFRPENAEAFF